This T cell receptor (beta chain) stems from a study of cytomegalovirus exposure and HLA in healthy donors. Broader study findings: A later analysis found that most CMV-associated TCR beta chains appeared HLA-restricted. Investigators reported about 160 TCR beta chains as tied to cytomegalovirus.

Comment on this clone: Its antigen is as yet unknown.

The PCR used 60 Vbeta and 13 Jbeta primers. Repertoires were generated with immunoSEQ multiplex PCR, while TCRdb's copy carries only in-frame clones and drops some. The table lists roughly 41,000 clones. CDR1 SGHRS and CDR2 YFSETQ come from the germline V gene. This CDR3 is built from 15 residues. The ends lost 5 bases at V and 5 bases at J; junction bases unmatched: 10. This receptor was identified in a woman aged 40 to 50 in good health and CMV-seronegative. Sample: PBMCs. V and J are TRBV5-1 and TRBJ2-3; TRBD1 agrees at 8 bases. CDR3 region: CASSWDRPTEDTQYF. CDR3 in DNA: TGCGCCAGCAGTTGGGACAGGCCAACTGAAGATACGCAGTATTTT.